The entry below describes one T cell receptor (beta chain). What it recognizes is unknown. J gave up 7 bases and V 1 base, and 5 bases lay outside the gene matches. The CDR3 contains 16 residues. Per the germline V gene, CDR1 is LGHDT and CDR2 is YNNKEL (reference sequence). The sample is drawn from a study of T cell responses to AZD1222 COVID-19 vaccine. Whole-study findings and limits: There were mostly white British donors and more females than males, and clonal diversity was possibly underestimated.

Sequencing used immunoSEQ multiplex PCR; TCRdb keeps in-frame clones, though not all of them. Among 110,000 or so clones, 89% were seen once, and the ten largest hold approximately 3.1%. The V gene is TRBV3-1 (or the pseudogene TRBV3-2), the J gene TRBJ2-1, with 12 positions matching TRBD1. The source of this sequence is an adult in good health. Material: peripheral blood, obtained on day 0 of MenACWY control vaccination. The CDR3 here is CASSQVGDRGRNEQFF. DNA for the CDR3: TGTGCCAGCAGCCAAGTGGGGGACAGGGGGCGAAATGAGCAGTTCTTC.